The clone carrying this TCR beta chain was seen a few times. Its antigen remains unknown. Around 2.2 micrograms of genomic DNA came from cryopreserved PBMCs for TCR beta libraries. The CDR3 spans 14 residues. Trimming took off 1 base at V and 0 bases at J, with 7 bases between the two ends. From germline, CDR1 is SGDLS and CDR2 YYNGEE. This sample was included in a study of cytotoxic CD8 clonotypes in ibrutinib-treated CLL. The planned depth of sequencing spanned 1 in 200,000 to 1 in 1 million T cells. Sequencing used immunoSEQ multiplex PCR; TCRdb keeps in-frame clones, though not all of them. The sample has around 33,000 clones; roughly two thirds are singletons. Notes on the study in general: Baseline values of clonality outstripped age-matched healthy donors and followed circulating CD8+ T-cell counts. Progressing patients had sampling times that differed from those of sustained-remission patients.

The receptor was isolated from a human donor with chronic lymphocytic leukemia. V is TRBV9 and J is TRBJ1-2, with D perhaps TRBD1 (5 bases). This sample comprised PBMCs, obtained before ibrutinib treatment. The CDR3 spells CASSVTGTNYGYTF. The DNA of the CDR3 is TGTGCCAGCAGCGTAACAGGCACTAACTATGGCTACACCTTC.